This paragraph covers one TCR beta chain sequence. Its specificity is not known. The data were produced by immunoSEQ multiplex PCR, yet TCRdb's version contains in-frame clones alone and is incomplete. The data contain some 91,000 clones, roughly 90% of them seen just once; the ten biggest clones take up roughly 2.3%. This record comes from a study of T cell responses to AZD1222 COVID-19 vaccine. General study points: In a largely white British group with more females than males, clonal diversity was possibly underestimated. Recipients of AZD1222 seropositive at baseline numbered only 6 or 7.

The germline V gene has CDR1 KGHSH and CDR2 LQKENI. CDR3 size: 15 residues. The V and J ends lost 3 bases and 8 bases respectively, with 17 bases between them. This TCR was sampled from an adult in good health. The sample here was peripheral blood, taken on day 0 of AZD1222 vaccination. The chain is built from TRBV18 and TRBJ2-1; TRBD2 is a possible D gene (6 bases). CDR3 sequence: CASSPLWGVGHEQFF. The CDR3 nucleotides read TGTGCCAGCTCACCCCTTTGGGGGGTCGGACATGAGCAGTTCTTC.